This record looks at one T cell receptor beta chain sequence and its context. A few counts support this clonotype. This receptor's antigen is unknown. No much larger clone is present one base from it, and per-base qualities are unavailable. These data come from a study of blood T cells in healthy people across ages (dated by TCRdb to the mid-2010s). In the study overall: In model experiments, roughly one uniquely barcoded TCR beta cDNA molecule per two T cells was captured by template switching. Age-related changes in TCR beta repertoire diversity were measured in the study by deep sequencing normalized with unique cDNA molecular identifiers. The donors were divided into four age groups: young (average around 16 years), middle-aged (approximately 42), aged (about 60) and long-lived (roughly 86). To avoid experimental bias, donors of different ages were spread randomly across the sequencing lanes. For two donors (one aged 18 to 29 and one aged 80 or older), the study analyzed two additional independent replicas of 1 million unique cDNA reads from the same blood draw. Broad study findings and their caveats: The long-lived group showed more naive CD4+ T cells, fewer expanded clones and increased TCR diversity than the aged group, suggesting age selection. Observed TCR beta diversity per million T cells fell roughly linearly with age, and a significant reduction was already apparent by age approximately 41. Since profiling was done on bulk unsorted PBMCs, naive and antigen-experienced compartments could not be conclusively compared. The CMV infection status of donors was not known, potentially confounding age-related changes in expanded clonotypes. Total diversity estimates from one million sequenced T cells were considered lower bounds and underestimates. A strong correlation was found between observed TCR beta diversity and the percentage of naive T cells measured by flow cytometry.

CDR1 is given as DFQATT and CDR2 as SNEGSKA, both from the germline V gene (reference sequence). V has 5 bases trimmed and J has 3 bases trimmed; junction bases matching no gene number 4. The CDR3 covers 12 residues, taking in both the cysteine and the phenylalanine. The entry retains the CDR3 DNA only, 36 bases that are in frame from base 1. Donors were 39 systemically healthy Caucasian individuals from Russia aged 6 to 90 years. Ten milliliters of peripheral blood were collected from each donor into EDTA-treated Vacutainer tubes. PBMCs were isolated by Ficoll-Paque density-gradient centrifugation, with at least 6.5 million obtained per sample. Trizol reagent was used to extract total RNA from the PBMCs, yielding at least 5.5 micrograms per sample. Naive CD45RAhigh/CD27high T cell percentages were measured by flow cytometry on a PBMC aliquot from every donor. The library was built by means of 5' RACE. The listed sequencing device is Illumina HiSeq 2500. A second PCR of roughly 7 to 11 cycles was performed with a sample-barcoded 5' primer and a J-beta primer mix. A unique molecular identifier was introduced onto each TCR beta cDNA molecule by a template-switch 5' adaptor carrying 12 random nucleotides. Each sample yielded at least 2.5 million CDR3-containing paired-end reads. First-strand cDNA synthesis was performed from all RNA using the Mint cDNA synthesis kit, with priming by a TRBC-specific oligonucleotide. Following uracil-DNA glycosylase treatment, a first 18-cycle PCR with universal primers M1SS and BC2_uni_R was performed on all cDNA. In the source study's methods: For normalization, 1 million high-quality reads, each with a distinct molecular identifier, were randomly selected from each sample. Instead of being binned into consensus sequences, reads that shared molecular identifiers were thrown out. CDR3 identification, clonotype clustering and error correction used MiTCR with a Q25 quality threshold and the strictest error-elimination algorithm. A nonparametric unseen species model with Euler transformation was used to estimate a lower bound on total TCR beta diversity. Starting from the raw public reads, TCRdb applied fastp trimming at Q25, assembled clones with MiXCR and retained in-frame beta chains. Every entry covers one CDR3 protein and lists the most common genes and DNA from its rows. TCRdb's processing, not the authors', yielded these V and J calls. The sample contains around 800,000 distinct CDR3 sequences, approximately 67% of them found a single time. Of the sample, around a quarter falls within the top ten clones.

The sequence derives from a man younger than 45 in good health. Here the chain combines TRBV20-1 and TRBJ2-7; 7 bases in the junction line up with TRBD1. Sequencing was carried out using blood. DNA sequence: TGCAGTGCTCGACAGGGAATCTACGAGCAGTACTTC. Its amino acids are CSARQGIYEQYF.